The 5 T cell receptor beta chains listed next were all sequenced from one sample in a study of T cells after yellow fever vaccination. Via MiXCR, TCRdb re-called the 5' RACE reads, giving one row per CDR3 protein. The table records hundreds of thousands of distinct CDR3 sequences, about an eighth of them present only once. This sample comprised CD4+ T cells sorted from PBMCs, obtained 15 days after the yellow fever booster vaccination. The receptors originated from a man between 18 and 35 years old who received the YFV17D yellow fever vaccine.

This clonotype was seen repeatedly, ten times or more. This rearrangement joins TRBV12-3 or TRBV12-4 to TRBJ2-4; weak D call: TRBD1 (6 bases). V lost 10 bases and J 6 bases, leaving 19 bases between the germline ends. This CDR3 has 14 residues. The DNA of the CDR3 is TGTGCCACCCAACAGGACAGTTTTCCAAACATTCAGTACTTC. It is translated as CATQQDSFPNIQYF.

This chain joins TRBV9 and TRBJ2-3; TRBD2 matches 9 bases. The CDR3 has 16 amino acids. Per germline, CDR1 SGDLS and CDR2 YYNGEE. The V segment lost 3 bases and the J segment 4 bases; nucleotides outside the gene matches: 9. CDR3 sequence reads: CASSAQAGGLPDTQYF. The CDR3 DNA follows: TGTGCCAGCAGCGCACAAGCGGGGGGTCTTCCAGATACGCAGTATTTT.

In its sample, this clonotype was seen a few times. CDR3 residues: CASNLGLGFQETQYF. The CDR3 region has the DNA TGTGCCAGCAACTTGGGACTAGGTTTCCAAGAGACCCAGTACTTC. The gene calls are TRBV12-3 or TRBV12-4 and TRBJ2-5, with 8 bases fitting TRBD2. V dropped 7 bases and J dropped 1; count of bases not matched to a gene: 8. The CDR3 runs to 15 residues.

This clonotype was observed a few times. J is TRBJ2-3 and V is TRBV5-1; D could derive from TRBD1 or TRBD2 (6 bases each). This CDR3 is 15 amino acids long. Trimming removed 3 bases from V and 1 base from J, with 12 bases in between. Germline V gene lookup returns CDR1 SGHRS and CDR2 YFSETQ. The CDR3 is CASSWMGGGTDTQYF. The CDR3 DNA reads as TGCGCCAGCAGCTGGATGGGGGGCGGCACAGATACGCAGTATTTT.

This clonotype was detected a few times. The chain carries TRBV4-1 and TRBJ1-2, with D unresolved. The germline V gene has CDR1 MGHRA and CDR2 YSYEKL. V lost 0 bases to trimming and J lost 4 bases, with 9 bases between them. The CDR3 loop spans 14 amino acids. For the CDR3, the DNA is TGCGCCAGCAGCCAAGATCAGGAGGGCTATGGCTACACCTTC. Translating it yields CASSQDQEGYGYTF.